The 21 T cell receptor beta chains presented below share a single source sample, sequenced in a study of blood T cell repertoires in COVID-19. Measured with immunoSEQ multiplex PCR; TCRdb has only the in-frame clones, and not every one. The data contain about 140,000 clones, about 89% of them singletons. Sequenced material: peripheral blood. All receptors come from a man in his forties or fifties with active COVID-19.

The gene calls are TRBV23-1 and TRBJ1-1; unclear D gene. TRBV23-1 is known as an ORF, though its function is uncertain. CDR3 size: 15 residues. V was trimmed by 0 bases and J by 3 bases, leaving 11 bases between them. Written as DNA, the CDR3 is TGCGCCAGCAGTCAATCGTCGAAGCTGGACACTGAAGCTTTCTTT. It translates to CASSQSSKLDTEAFF.

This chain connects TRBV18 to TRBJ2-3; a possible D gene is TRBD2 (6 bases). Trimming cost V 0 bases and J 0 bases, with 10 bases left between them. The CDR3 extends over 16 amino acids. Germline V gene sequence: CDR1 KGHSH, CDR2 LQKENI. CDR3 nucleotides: TGTGCCAGCTCACCACCGGGACTCCCTAGCACAGATACGCAGTATTTT. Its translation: CASSPPGLPSTDTQYF.

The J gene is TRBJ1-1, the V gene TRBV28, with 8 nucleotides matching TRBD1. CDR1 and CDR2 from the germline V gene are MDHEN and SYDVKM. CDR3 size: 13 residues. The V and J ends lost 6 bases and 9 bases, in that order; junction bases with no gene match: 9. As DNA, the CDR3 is TGTGCCAGCAGGACGTCGGACAGGGTAAAAGCTTTCTTT. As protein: CASRTSDRVKAFF. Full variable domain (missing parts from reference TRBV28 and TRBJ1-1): DVKVTQSSRYLVKRTGEKVFLECVQDMDHENMFWYRQDPGLGLRLIYFSYDVKMKEKGDIPEGYSVSREKKERFSLILESASTNQTSMYLCASRTSDRVKAFFGQGTRLTVV.

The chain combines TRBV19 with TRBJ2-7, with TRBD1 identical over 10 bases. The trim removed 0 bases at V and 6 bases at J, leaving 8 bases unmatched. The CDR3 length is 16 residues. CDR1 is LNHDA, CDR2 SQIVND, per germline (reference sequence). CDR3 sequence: CASSIDTGTGAGEQYF. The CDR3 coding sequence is TGTGCCAGTAGTATAGACACCGGGACAGGGGCTGGCGAGCAGTACTTC.

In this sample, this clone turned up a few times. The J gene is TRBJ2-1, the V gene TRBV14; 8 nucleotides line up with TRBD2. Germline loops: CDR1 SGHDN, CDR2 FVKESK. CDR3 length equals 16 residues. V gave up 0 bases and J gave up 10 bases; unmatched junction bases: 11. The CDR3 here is CASSQDPSSGVYEQFF. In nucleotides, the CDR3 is TGTGCCAGCAGCCAAGATCCGAGTAGCGGGGTATACGAGCAGTTCTTC.

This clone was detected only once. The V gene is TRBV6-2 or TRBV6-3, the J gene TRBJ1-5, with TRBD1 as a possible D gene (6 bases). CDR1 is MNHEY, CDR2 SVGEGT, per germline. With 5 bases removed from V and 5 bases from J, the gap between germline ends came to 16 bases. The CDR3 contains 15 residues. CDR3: CASSPGGGIHQPQHF. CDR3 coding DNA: TGTGCCAGCAGTCCGGGAGGGGGGATCCATCAGCCCCAGCATTTT.

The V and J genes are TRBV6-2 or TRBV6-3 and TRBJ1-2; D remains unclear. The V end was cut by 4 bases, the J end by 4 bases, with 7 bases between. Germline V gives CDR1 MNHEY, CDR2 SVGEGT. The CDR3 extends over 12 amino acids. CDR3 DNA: TGTGCCAGCAGTTTTAGCCTCTATGGCTACACCTTC. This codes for CASSFSLYGYTF.

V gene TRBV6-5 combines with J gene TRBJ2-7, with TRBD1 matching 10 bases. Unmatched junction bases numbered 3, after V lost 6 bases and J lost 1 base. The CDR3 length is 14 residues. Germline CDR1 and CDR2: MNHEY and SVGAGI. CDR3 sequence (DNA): TGTGCCAGCAGCGACAGGGGGCGTTCCTACGAGCAGTACTTC. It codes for CASSDRGRSYEQYF.

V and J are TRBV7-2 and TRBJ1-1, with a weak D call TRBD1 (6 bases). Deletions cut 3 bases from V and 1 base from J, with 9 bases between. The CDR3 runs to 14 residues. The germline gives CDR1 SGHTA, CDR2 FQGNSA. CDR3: CASSFGQTNTEAFF. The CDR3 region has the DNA TGTGCCAGCAGCTTCGGACAGACGAACACTGAAGCTTTCTTT.

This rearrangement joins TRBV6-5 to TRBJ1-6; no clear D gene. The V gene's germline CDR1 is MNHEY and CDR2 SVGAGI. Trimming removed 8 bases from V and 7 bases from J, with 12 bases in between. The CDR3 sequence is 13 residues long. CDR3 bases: TGTGCCAGCTTTAGAGGTGCGAATTCACCCCTCCACTTT. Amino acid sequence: CASFRGANSPLHF.

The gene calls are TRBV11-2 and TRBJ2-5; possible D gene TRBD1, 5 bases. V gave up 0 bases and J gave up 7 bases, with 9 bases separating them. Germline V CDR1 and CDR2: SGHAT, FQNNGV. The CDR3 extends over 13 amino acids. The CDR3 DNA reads TGTGCCAGCAGCTTAGAAAATAGGGGGACCCAGTACTTC. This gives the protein CASSLENRGTQYF. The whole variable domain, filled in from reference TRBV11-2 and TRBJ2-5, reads EAGVAQSPRYKIIEKRQSVAFWCNPISGHATLYWYQQILGQGPKLLIQFQNNGVVDDSQLPKDRFSAERLKGVDSTLKIQPAKLEDSAVYLCASSLENRGTQYFGPGTRLLVL.

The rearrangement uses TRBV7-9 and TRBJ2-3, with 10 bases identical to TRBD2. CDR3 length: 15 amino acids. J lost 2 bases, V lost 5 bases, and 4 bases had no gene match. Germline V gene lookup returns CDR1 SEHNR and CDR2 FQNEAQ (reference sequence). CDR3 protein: CASSASGGATDTQYF. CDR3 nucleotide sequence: TGTGCCAGCAGCGCTAGCGGGGGAGCCACAGATACGCAGTATTTT.

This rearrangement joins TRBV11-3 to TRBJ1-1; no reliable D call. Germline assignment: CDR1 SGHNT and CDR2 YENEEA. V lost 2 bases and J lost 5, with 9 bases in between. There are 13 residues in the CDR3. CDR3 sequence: CASSLYRETEAFF. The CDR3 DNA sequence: TGTGCCAGCAGCTTATACCGGGAGACTGAAGCTTTCTTT.

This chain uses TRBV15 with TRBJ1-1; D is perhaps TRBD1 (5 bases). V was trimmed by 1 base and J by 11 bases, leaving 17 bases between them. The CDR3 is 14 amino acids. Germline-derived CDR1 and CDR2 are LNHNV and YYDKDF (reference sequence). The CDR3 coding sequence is TGTGCCACCAGCAGAGTAAGAGAAGGGGAGGAGGCTTTCTTT. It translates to CATSRVREGEEAFF.

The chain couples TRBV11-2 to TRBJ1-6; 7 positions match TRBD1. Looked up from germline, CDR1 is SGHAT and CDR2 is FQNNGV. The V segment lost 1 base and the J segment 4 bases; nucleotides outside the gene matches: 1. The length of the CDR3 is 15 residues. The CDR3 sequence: CASSLGTGYNSPLHF. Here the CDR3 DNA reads TGTGCCAGCAGCTTAGGGACAGGTTATAATTCACCCCTCCACTTT.

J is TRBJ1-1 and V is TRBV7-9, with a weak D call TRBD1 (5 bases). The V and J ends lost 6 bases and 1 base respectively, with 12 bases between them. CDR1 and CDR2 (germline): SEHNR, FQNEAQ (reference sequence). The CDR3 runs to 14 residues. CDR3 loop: CASSTQTENTEAFF. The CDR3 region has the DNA TGTGCCAGCAGTACCCAGACAGAGAACACTGAAGCTTTCTTT.

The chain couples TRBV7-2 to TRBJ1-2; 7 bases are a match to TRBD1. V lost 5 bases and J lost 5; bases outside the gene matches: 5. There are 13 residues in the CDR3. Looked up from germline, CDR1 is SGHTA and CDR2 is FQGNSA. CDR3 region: CASSRGGWYGYTF. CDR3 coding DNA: TGTGCCAGCAGCAGAGGGGGCTGGTATGGCTACACCTTC.

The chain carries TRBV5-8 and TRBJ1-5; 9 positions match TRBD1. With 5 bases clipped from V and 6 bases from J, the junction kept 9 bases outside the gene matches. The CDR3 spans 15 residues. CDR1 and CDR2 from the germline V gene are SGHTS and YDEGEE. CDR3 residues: CASSFGQGLRQPQHF. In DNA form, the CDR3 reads TGTGCCAGCAGTTTCGGACAGGGGCTTCGTCAGCCCCAGCATTTT.

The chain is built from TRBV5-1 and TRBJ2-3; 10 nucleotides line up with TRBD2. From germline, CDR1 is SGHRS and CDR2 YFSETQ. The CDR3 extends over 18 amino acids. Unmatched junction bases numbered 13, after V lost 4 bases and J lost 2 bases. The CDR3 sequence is CASSPRFLAGASTDTQYF. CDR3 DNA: TGCGCCAGCAGCCCGAGGTTCCTAGCGGGGGCCTCCACAGATACGCAGTATTTT.

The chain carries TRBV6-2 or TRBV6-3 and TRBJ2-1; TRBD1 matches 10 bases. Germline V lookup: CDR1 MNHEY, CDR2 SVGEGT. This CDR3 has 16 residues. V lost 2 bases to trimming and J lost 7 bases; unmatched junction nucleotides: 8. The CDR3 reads CASSYGDRGVRNEQFF. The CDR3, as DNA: TGTGCCAGCAGTTACGGGGACAGGGGTGTGAGGAATGAGCAGTTCTTC.

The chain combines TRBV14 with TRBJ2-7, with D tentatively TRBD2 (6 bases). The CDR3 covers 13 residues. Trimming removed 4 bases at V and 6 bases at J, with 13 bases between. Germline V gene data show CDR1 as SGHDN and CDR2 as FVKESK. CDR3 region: CASSRNRRAEQYF. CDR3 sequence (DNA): TGTGCCAGCAGCCGAAACAGGAGGGCCGAGCAGTACTTC.